This T cell receptor (beta chain) is from a study of vaccination and CD4 T cells after COVID-19. Sequenced with the Oncomine TCR Beta short-read assay was DNA taken from cultured CD4+ T cells. Using its own MiXCR run on the PCR reads, TCRdb lists one record per CDR3 protein. The sample lists a few thousand distinct CDR3 sequences; 35% to 45% were seen once. Trimming shortened V by 4 bases and J by 4 bases, and 10 bases separated the two germline ends. Germline lookup yields CDR1 DFQATT and CDR2 SNEGSKA (reference sequence). The CDR3 runs 13 residues. To note about this clonotype: Antigen specificity is unknown.

Treatment: roughly 10-day PBMC culture with coronavirus spike peptide pools or control peptides (ViraFEST assay). The V call is TRBV20-1, the J call TRBJ2-2, with D maybe TRBD2 (5 bases). This TCR was sampled from a human donor who had recovered from COVID-19. Input material: CD4+ T cells from blood, cultured in vitro. The CDR3 is CSAIKTSTGELFF. In nucleotides, the CDR3 is TGCAGTGCTATAAAAACTAGCACCGGGGAGCTGTTTTTT.